The entry that follows covers one T cell receptor (beta chain) sequence. Its specificity is not known. Findings of the study overall: Tumor memory CD4+ T cell TCR gene usage was found to cluster with blood and lymph node memory CD4+ cells and with lymph node naive CD4+ cells.

CDR3 size: 18 residues. Germline values: CDR1 SEHNR, CDR2 FQNEAQ (reference sequence). V lost 5 bases, J lost 0 bases, and 12 bases stayed unmatched. Constant-region reverse primers amplified full-length variable regions, followed by semi-nested Nested Universal Primer A PCR. Via MiXCR, TCRdb re-called the 5' RACE reads, giving one row per CDR3 protein. The data contain 30,000 to 40,000 distinct CDR3 sequences, roughly 25% of them seen just once; the ten biggest clones take up around 3.5%. The chain is built from TRBV7-9 and TRBJ1-1, with 10 bases that match TRBD1. This sequence originates from a female donor with breast cancer. What was sequenced was naive CD4+ T cells sorted from a lymph node. The subset here: naive CD4+ T cells, CD4+CD45RA+CD25-. The CDR3 region has the DNA TGTGCCAGCAGCGCACGTCCGGGACAGGGGTCCTTGAACACTGAAGCTTTCTTT. Protein: CASSARPGQGSLNTEAFF.